This section outlines one TCR beta chain sequence together with its context. These data originate in a study of blood T cell repertoires in COVID-19. About the research overall: Samples of COVID-19 (acute and convalescent) were obtained from the United States, Italy and Spain.

The CDR3 is 14 amino acids. Germline-derived CDR1 and CDR2 are MDHEN and SYDVKM. Trimming at V came to 2 bases and at J to 4 bases, leaving 3 bases not matched to a gene. Authors' processing steps: Amplification from reference gene primers served as the basis for estimated nucleated cell counts. The table came from immunoSEQ multiplex PCR; TCRdb's copy has only in-frame clones and leaves some out. The D gene and trimming were derived from the DNA, and the V and J assignments and clone size from that table. The sample lists about 250,000 clones, about 87% seen once, with 2.5% to 3% in the top ten. The chain carries TRBV28 and TRBJ2-7, with TRBD1 matching 9 bases. Sequenced material: PBMCs or T cells enriched from blood (not recorded which). The receptor was derived from a woman between 45 and 65 years old who had recovered from COVID-19. The CDR3 loop reads CASSLRDRDYEQYF. The CDR3 region has the DNA TGTGCCAGCAGTTTAAGGGACAGGGATTACGAGCAGTACTTC.